These T cell receptor beta chains were read from a single sample in a study of T-cell memory formation after mild COVID-19. TCRdb reprocessed the 5' RACE reads via MiXCR and lists one record per CDR3 protein. The table records under 400,000 distinct CDR3 sequences, under 25% of them present only once. The sequenced material came from PBMCs or a T cell subset sorted from them (not recorded which). The receptors come from an adult woman who had mild COVID-19 (a few samples of this study predate the infection). Cell type and time point are not known. Each CDR3 is given with its conserved first and last residue. A D gene is named only where the DNA matches it firmly. Only some rows state a clone size, as once, few, many or a class for expanded clones.

d_gene	abundance	v_gene	j_gene	CDR3nt	CDR3aa
.	few	TRBV6-5	TRBJ2-3	TGTGCCAGCAGTTACGGGGGTACGCAGTATTTT	CASSYGGTQYF
TRBD1	few	TRBV27	TRBJ2-3	TGTGCCAGCAACCAACTGGGACAGAGTGGCACAGATACGCAGTATTTT	CASNQLGQSGTDTQYF
TRBD1	.	TRBV7-2	TRBJ1-2	TGTGCCAGCAGCGGAATACAGGGGGCCGGTGGCTACACCTTC	CASSGIQGAGGYTF
TRBD2	few	TRBV3-1	TRBJ2-2	TGTGCCAGCAGCCGAGGACTAGCTAGGACCAACACCGGGGAGCTGTTTTTT	CASSRGLARTNTGELFF
TRBD2	few	TRBV7-2	TRBJ2-1	TGTGCCAGCAGCTTAGGTACGTGGACTAGCTGGGTCTTC	CASSLGTWTSWVF
.	.	TRBV3-1	TRBJ2-1	TGTGCCAGCAGCCAGCGGAGGACCTCCTACAATGAGCAGTTCTTC	CASSQRRTSYNEQFF
TRBD2	few	TRBV11-2	TRBJ2-7	TGTGCCAGCCATGCCGCGGGAGTCGGCGAGCAGTACTTC	CASHAAGVGEQYF
.	few	TRBV7-9	TRBJ1-5	TGTGCCAGCAGCCAAGGAGATCAGCCCCAGCATTTT	CASSQGDQPQHF
TRBD1	.	TRBV7-2	TRBJ1-1	TGTGCCAGCAGCCCGGGACAGCTAACGAACACTGAAGCTTTCTTT	CASSPGQLTNTEAFF
TRBD2	.	TRBV20-1	TRBJ2-3	TGCAGTGCTAGTTCTGGGACTAGCGCGGCAGATACGCAGTATTTT	CSASSGTSAADTQYF
.	.	TRBV27	TRBJ1-1	TGTGCCAGCAGTTGGGGGTGGGGCACTGAAGCTTTCTTT	CASSWGWGTEAFF
TRBD2	.	TRBV20-1	TRBJ2-7	TGCAGTGCTAGACTTTCTAGCGGCCCCTTTTCCTACGAGCAGTACTTC	CSARLSSGPFSYEQYF
.	.	TRBV15	TRBJ1-6	TGTGCCACCAGCAGAGATAGGGTTGGGTCACCCCTCCACTTT	CATSRDRVGSPLHF
.	many	TRBV7-6	TRBJ2-3	TGTGCCAGCGGCACAGATACGCAGTATTTT	CASGTDTQYF
TRBD2	few	TRBV9	TRBJ2-3	TGTGCCAGCAGCGTACGGCGGGAGGCGACAGATACGCAGTATTTT	CASSVRREATDTQYF
.	.	TRBV15	TRBJ1-4	TGTGCCACCAGCAGAGGTTCGGGACGGCTAAATGAAAAACTGTTTTTT	CATSRGSGRLNEKLFF
.	many	TRBV12-3/TRBV12-4	TRBJ1-1	TGTGCCAGCAGCCTAGGCCTCACTGAAGCTTTCTTT	CASSLGLTEAFF
TRBD2	many	TRBV20-1	TRBJ2-3	TGCAGTGGAGCAGCGGGGGTCACAGATACGCAGTATTTT	CSGAAGVTDTQYF
TRBD1	.	TRBV6-5	TRBJ2-7	TGTGCCAGCAGCCGGGACAGGGTGGGGGAGCAGTACTTC	CASSRDRVGEQYF
.	.	TRBV14	TRBJ1-1	TGTGCCAGCAGCCTTCACCCCCGGACATTTGAAGCTTTCTTT	CASSLHPRTFEAFF
.	.	TRBV24-1	TRBJ2-5	TGTGCCACCAGTGATCCTGGACCAGATCAAGAGACCCAGTACTTC	CATSDPGPDQETQYF
.	few	TRBV18	TRBJ2-7	TGTGCCAGCTCACAGAGTTCCGAGCAGTACTTC	CASSQSSEQYF
.	.	TRBV7-2	TRBJ2-7	TGTGCCAGCAGCCCGACCCCCGGGACTGGATACTACGAGCAGTACTTC	CASSPTPGTGYYEQYF
.	many	TRBV5-1	TRBJ2-7	TGCGCCAGCGAGGTCTACGAGCAGTACTTC	CASEVYEQYF
TRBD2	few	TRBV29-1	TRBJ2-5	TGCAGCTCCGGACTAGCGGGAGGACGAGAGACCCAGTACTTC	CSSGLAGGRETQYF
TRBD1	.	TRBV5-1	TRBJ2-7	TGCGCCAGCAGCTCCACCAGAGGCGGGGACAGGGCCTACGAGCAGTACTTC	CASSSTRGGDRAYEQYF
TRBD2	.	TRBV7-2	TRBJ2-3	TGTGCCAGCAGCTTAAGACTAGCGGGACCCACAGATACGCAGTATTTT	CASSLRLAGPTDTQYF
TRBD2	few	TRBV7-6	TRBJ2-2	TGTGCCAGCAGCTTAGGACTAGCGGGAACTCCGAACACCGGGGAGCTGTTTTTT	CASSLGLAGTPNTGELFF
.	few	TRBV6-6	TRBJ1-5	TGTGCCAGCAGTTACTCGGACACGGGACAGCCCCAGCATTTT	CASSYSDTGQPQHF
.	few	TRBV4-3	TRBJ1-1	TGCGCCAGCAGCCAAGGGGACCGGCGGGAGACGGTCGCTTTCTTT	CASSQGDRRETVAFF
.	.	TRBV18	TRBJ1-4	TGTGCCAGCTCACCAGTATCCTATAATGAAAAACTGTTTTTT	CASSPVSYNEKLFF
TRBD1	many	TRBV12-3/TRBV12-4	TRBJ2-7	TGTGCCAGCAGTTTAGTGCTCCCGGGACAGGGGAGGTACGAGCAGTACTTC	CASSLVLPGQGRYEQYF
.	few	TRBV7-9	TRBJ2-5	TGTGCCAGCAGCCCCAACCAGGGGTTTCAGGAGACCCAGTACTTC	CASSPNQGFQETQYF
.	.	TRBV6-6	TRBJ2-7	TGTGCCAGCAGTTACCCCGCAGGCGAGACCTACGAGCAGTACTTC	CASSYPAGETYEQYF
.	.	TRBV3-1	TRBJ2-3	TGTGCCAGCAGCCAAGACCCTAGGAGCACAGATACGCAGTATTTT	CASSQDPRSTDTQYF
.	.	TRBV21-1	TRBJ2-5	TGTGCCAGCAGCGCCGGGACGCGAGAAGAGACCCAGTACTTC	CASSAGTREETQYF
TRBD2	.	TRBV4-1	TRBJ2-3	TGCGCCAGCAGCCATAGCACTAGCGGGGGGGCAGATACGCAGTATTTT	CASSHSTSGGADTQYF
.	.	TRBV6-2/TRBV6-3	TRBJ2-1	TGTGCCAGCAGTCCCCCTCTAGCGATCTACAATGAGCAGTTCTTC	CASSPPLAIYNEQFF
TRBD2	many	TRBV7-2	TRBJ2-5	TGTGCCAGCAGCTTAGTGCCTAGCGGTGGAGAGACCCAGTACTTC	CASSLVPSGGETQYF
.	.	TRBV15	TRBJ1-4	TGTGCCACCAGCAAGGGAGCAACTAATGAAAAACTGTTTTTT	CATSKGATNEKLFF
.	.	TRBV5-1	TRBJ2-3	TGCGCCAGCAGCTTGGGTCCCGCAGGGCTGGATACGCAGTATTTT	CASSLGPAGLDTQYF
.	.	TRBV29-1	TRBJ2-1	TGCAGCGTTTACCCTTCTTTTTACTCCTACAATGAGCAGTTCTTC	CSVYPSFYSYNEQFF
TRBD2	many	TRBV4-2	TRBJ2-7	TGTGCCAGCAGCCAAGGGGTAGGGAGGGTCTACGAGCAGTACTTC	CASSQGVGRVYEQYF